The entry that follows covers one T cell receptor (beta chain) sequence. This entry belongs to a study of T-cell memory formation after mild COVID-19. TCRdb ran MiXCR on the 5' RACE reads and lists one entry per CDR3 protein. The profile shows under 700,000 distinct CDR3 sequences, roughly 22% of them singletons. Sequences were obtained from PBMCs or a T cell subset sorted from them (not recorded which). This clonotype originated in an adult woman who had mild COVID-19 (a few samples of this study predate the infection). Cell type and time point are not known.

The CDR3 DNA reads as TGCAGTGCTAGAGATGGGGACTACCAAGAGACCCAGTACTTC. This translates into CSARDGDYQETQYF. The V call is TRBV20-1, the J call TRBJ2-5, with D perhaps TRBD2 (6 bases). This CDR3 is built from 14 residues. CDR1 and CDR2 (germline): DFQATT, SNEGSKA (reference sequence). V lost 0 bases, J lost 0 bases, and 8 bases lay in between.